Below, 20 T cell receptor beta chains from the same sample are listed, as sequenced in a study of blood T cell repertoires in COVID-19 (dated by TCRdb to about 2020). Libraries were made using the immunoSEQ multiplex PCR assay. Entries here come from immuneACCESS through TCRdb and include only in-frame sequences with V and J called. Some clones fail to appear in such tables; in the studies checked, an unresolved V gene covers under half of the shortfall, and the cause of the remainder is unknown. The sample profile shows some 220,000 clones; roughly 84% of them were found once. Of the sample, approximately 5% falls within the top ten clones. The specimen sequenced was peripheral blood. These receptors were taken from a woman aged 55-69 years who had recovered from COVID-19.

The CDR3 sequence is CASSFDGDTDTQYF. The CDR3 DNA reads as TGCGCCAGCAGCTTTGACGGAGACACAGATACGCAGTATTTT. J is TRBJ2-3 and V is TRBV5-1; no definite D call. The CDR3 sequence is 14 residues long. Germline V gene data show CDR1 as SGHRS and CDR2 as YFSETQ. V lost 2 bases and J lost 2, with 9 bases in between. Full variable domain (missing parts from reference TRBV5-1 and TRBJ2-3): KAGVTQTPRYLIKTRGQQVTLSCSPISGHRSVSWYQQTPGQGLQFLFEYFSETQRNKGNFPGRFSGRQFSNSRSEMNVSTLELGDSALYLCASSFDGDTDTQYFGPGTRLTVL.

The rearrangement uses TRBV4-2 and TRBJ1-4; D is unclear. This CDR3 is 17 amino acids long. The V and J ends lost 0 bases and 4 bases respectively, with 15 bases between them. Per germline, CDR1 LGHNA and CDR2 YNFKEQ. In DNA, the CDR3 is TGTGCCAGCAGCCAAGATCCCAGGCAGAAACTTAATGAAAAACTGTTTTTT. Protein: CASSQDPRQKLNEKLFF.

Only one count was recorded for this clone. The chain combines TRBV18 with TRBJ2-3; D not certain. With 6 bases removed from V and 1 base from J, the gap between germline ends came to 14 bases. The length of the CDR3 is 15 residues. Germline CDR1 reads KGHSH; CDR2 reads LQKENI. CDR3: CASSLTRIRTDTQYF. As DNA, the CDR3 is TGTGCCAGCTCCCTGACACGTATTCGCACAGATACGCAGTATTTT.

This chain links TRBV5-5 with TRBJ2-2; 7 bases agree with TRBD1. V lost 3 bases, J lost 3 bases, and 11 bases stayed unmatched. This CDR3 comprises 17 residues. Germline CDR1 is SGHKS and CDR2 is YYEKEE (reference sequence). The CDR3 is CASSYLGGQADTGELFF. The CDR3, as DNA: TGTGCCAGCAGCTATCTAGGAGGACAGGCCGACACCGGGGAGCTGTTTTTT.

This chain links TRBV29-1 with TRBJ2-6; TRBD1 matches 12 bases. Germline V CDR1 and CDR2: SQVTM, ANQGSEA. The CDR3 spans 13 residues. Trimming removed 4 bases from V and 10 bases from J; junction bases left unmatched: 2. The CDR3 DNA follows: TGCAGCGTTGGGGACAGGGGGCTAAACGTCCTGACTTTC. Protein product: CSVGDRGLNVLTF.

The DNA for the CDR3 is TGTGCCAGCAGCTTCTCTTCAGGGGCTGGAAACACCATATATTTT. Its protein product is CASSFSSGAGNTIYF. This chain connects TRBV7-6 to TRBJ1-3, with D perhaps matching TRBD1 (6 bases). This CDR3 contains 15 residues. Germline loops: CDR1 SGHVS, CDR2 FNYEAQ. Trimming removed 3 bases at V and 2 bases at J, with 11 bases between.

This chain uses TRBV14 with TRBJ2-1, with TRBD1 matching 11 bases. Trimming took 5 bases from V and 11 from J; bases not matched to a gene: 2. CDR1 is SGHDN and CDR2 is FVKESK in the germline V gene. The CDR3 loop spans 12 amino acids. CDR3 nucleotides: TGTGCCAGCAGCGGACAGGGGGCCAAGCAGTTCTTC. This sequence encodes CASSGQGAKQFF.

V and J are TRBV3-1 (or the pseudogene TRBV3-2) and TRBJ1-2; D ambiguous. The germline V and J ends were trimmed by 1 base and 4 bases, with 13 bases remaining between them. The CDR3 covers 15 residues. Germline CDR1 and CDR2: LGHDT and YNNKEL (reference sequence). This CDR3 reads CASSQVRPVFYGYTF. The CDR3 DNA reads TGTGCCAGCAGCCAAGTCCGCCCGGTCTTCTATGGCTACACCTTC.

The chain employs TRBV6-5 and TRBJ1-6; 9 positions match TRBD1. Germline loops: CDR1 MNHEY, CDR2 SVGAGI. This CDR3 region has 13 residues. V gave up 6 bases and J gave up 18 bases; unmatched junction bases: 12. The CDR3 is CASRVRTGESSHF. DNA for the CDR3: TGTGCCAGCAGGGTCAGGACAGGGGAATCTTCCCACTTT.

The chain is built from TRBV27 and TRBJ2-1; 7 positions match TRBD2. The ends lost 5 bases at V and 4 bases at J; junction bases unmatched: 8. Germline values: CDR1 MNHEY, CDR2 SMNVEV (reference sequence). The CDR3 runs to 15 residues. The CDR3 DNA reads TGTGCCAGCAGTCTGTCTCGCGGGGGATACAATGAGCAGTTCTTC. Translation gives CASSLSRGGYNEQFF.

The V call is TRBV20-1, the J call TRBJ2-3; 10 nucleotides line up with TRBD2. Germline V gene data show CDR1 as DFQATT and CDR2 as SNEGSKA (reference sequence). The CDR3 runs to 14 residues. V lost 3 bases to trimming and J lost 3 bases; unmatched junction nucleotides: 3. CDR3 residues: CSASSSGGTDTQYF. As DNA, the CDR3 is TGCAGTGCTAGTTCTAGCGGGGGAACAGATACGCAGTATTTT.

The chain carries TRBV27 and TRBJ2-2; possible D gene TRBD2, 5 bases. Germline CDR1 and CDR2: MNHEY and SMNVEV (reference sequence). The V gene lost 6 bases and the J gene lost 2 bases, with 19 bases spanning the gap. The CDR3 runs 17 residues. CDR3: CASSLLSGGFNTGELFF. DNA of the CDR3: TGTGCCAGCAGCCTTTTATCGGGCGGGTTTAACACCGGGGAGCTGTTTTTT.

This clone showed up just a few times. The genes are TRBV25-1 and TRBJ1-5; D not resolved. This CDR3 comprises 15 residues. From germline, CDR1 is MGHDK and CDR2 SYGVNS. Trimming removed 3 bases from V and 6 bases from J, with 15 bases in between. The DNA for the CDR3 is TGTGCCAGCAGTGACCCCGCAGCGAGTTGTCAGCCCCAGCATTTT. The encoded protein is CASSDPAASCQPQHF.

Note on this clone: One junction end disagrees with the germline gene, perhaps due to a read error. The chain joins TRBV27 to TRBJ1-2; perhaps TRBD1 as D (6 bases). The CDR3 is 13 residues long. The germline V gene encodes CDR1 MNHEY and CDR2 SMNVEV (reference sequence). The CDR3 coding sequence is TGTGCCAGCAGTTTAGGCCGACAGGCGAACCCCAACTTC. Protein sequence: CASSLGRQANPNF.

V usage is TRBV7-9 and J usage is TRBJ2-5; 7 positions match TRBD1. Germline CDR1 SEHNR, CDR2 FQNEAQ (reference sequence). V shed 5 bases, J shed 1 base, and the junction held 7 bases outside the gene matches. This CDR3 has 15 residues. The CDR3 protein is CASSPWTGLQETQYF. The CDR3 DNA follows: TGTGCCAGCAGCCCCTGGACAGGCCTCCAAGAGACCCAGTACTTC.

The V and J genes are TRBV7-9 and TRBJ2-5, with D possibly being TRBD2 (6 bases). This CDR3 is 15 amino acids long. V lost 2 bases and J lost 2, with 12 bases in between. Germline CDR1 SEHNR, CDR2 FQNEAQ (reference sequence). CDR3 sequence reads: CASSLTAGPQETQYF. CDR3 coding DNA: TGTGCCAGCAGCTTAACGGCGGGGCCTCAAGAGACCCAGTACTTC.

This chain uses TRBV5-4 with TRBJ2-3, with TRBD2 matching 9 bases. This CDR3 has 17 residues. The germline CDR1 and CDR2 sequences are SGHNT and YYREEE (reference sequence). V shed 4 bases and J 2 bases; nucleotides not matched to a gene: 11. DNA of the CDR3: TGTGCCAGCAGCACGGAGCGGGGGGTCCTTTCCACAGATACGCAGTATTTT. Translated: CASSTERGVLSTDTQYF.

The gene calls are TRBV5-1 and TRBJ1-3; D is perhaps TRBD1 (5 bases). The CDR3 has 15 amino acids. Germline lookup yields CDR1 SGHRS and CDR2 YFSETQ. With 5 bases removed from V and 2 bases from J, the gap between germline ends came to 14 bases. The DNA for the CDR3 is TGCGCCAGCAGGCCCGCAGGGATAGCTGGAAACACCATATATTTT. It specifies CASRPAGIAGNTIYF. The full variable domain, in which reference TRBV5-1 and TRBJ1-3 provide the parts outside the CDR3, is KAGVTQTPRYLIKTRGQQVTLSCSPISGHRSVSWYQQTPGQGLQFLFEYFSETQRNKGNFPGRFSGRQFSNSRSEMNVSTLELGDSALYLCASRPAGIAGNTIYFGEGSWLTVV.

This sequence joins TRBV30 and TRBJ2-7; TRBD1 might be the D (5 bases). The CDR3 extends over 14 amino acids. Trimming took 3 bases from V and 2 from J, leaving 14 bases between them. Per germline, CDR1 GTSNPN and CDR2 SVGIG (reference sequence). CDR3: CAWSPRQPAYEQYF. The CDR3 nucleotides are TGTGCCTGGAGCCCCCGACAGCCCGCCTACGAGCAGTACTTC.

The J gene is TRBJ1-5, the V gene TRBV4-1; the D gene is possibly TRBD1 (5 bases). The germline CDR1 and CDR2 sequences are MGHRA and YSYEKL. This CDR3 comprises 14 residues. V gave up 4 bases and J gave up 5 bases, with 12 bases separating them. The CDR3 region has the DNA TGCGCCAGCAGCCTAGGTGGGGGGGATCAGCCCCAGCATTTT. Translation: CASSLGGGDQPQHF.